This T cell receptor (beta chain) was identified in a study of blood T cell repertoires in COVID-19 (TCRdb year 2020). Some background on the complete study: The collaborator samples originated in the United States, Italy and Spain and spanned the acute and convalescent phases of COVID-19. The prospective study material was composed of cDNA or gDNA derived from T cells, B-cell-depleted T cells, or PBMCs. Subjects who had been exposed to COVID-19, were actively infected with it, or had recovered from it provided the deeply sampled blood TCRbeta repertoires that made up the dataset. A freely available public database, intended as a resource for researchers studying the immune response to SARS-CoV-2, is where the repertoires were released. Samples came from the ongoing ImmuneRACE study (first 160 participants) plus 1,254 subjects from 6 global collaborators. The sample metadata nearly always contained a de-identified subject ID, COVID-19 status, age in years and sex. Where HLA class I and class II types were available, the types were taken from metadata supplied by the sample provider, not from assay-based typing. Study-wide conclusions, independent of this receptor: The quantity of clinical and demographic metadata differed by source and by participant and was supplied without curation.

Each collaborating institution followed its own protocols to collect whole blood in K2EDTA tubes. Collaborator samples were shipped for TCRbeta analysis as frozen whole blood, isolated PBMCs, or DNA extracted from either sample type. About this clone: The clone's antigen remains unknown. Per-base qualities were not stored, and no clone one base away is much larger.

According to the germline V gene, CDR1 reads SGHAT and CDR2 reads FQNNGV. Taken from cysteine to phenylalanine, the CDR3 has 13 residues. Only the CDR3 portion is preserved as DNA: 39 bases, with reading frame beginning at the first base. V was cut back by 4 bases and J by 7 bases, leaving a gap of 13 bases between them. TCRbeta CDR3 regions were amplified from genomic DNA by means of the immunoSEQ Assay, a bias-controlled multiplex PCR. Per the authors' processing: The number of nucleated cells in each sample was estimated from the amplification of reference gene primers within the assay. To quantify the absolute abundance of each unique TCRbeta CDR3 rearrangement, sequence reads were collapsed and filtered. For each sample, productive Simpson clonality was calculated as the square root of Simpson's diversity index across productive rearrangements. In its TCRdb copy, this immuneACCESS table keeps in-frame sequences only and misses some clones. Where compared with another copy, unresolved V genes explain less than half of these, and the others have no known cause. V and J calls and clone size are as listed in that table; D and trimming were resolved from the DNA. For this sample there are 150,000 or so clones; approximately 78% appear just once. Roughly 15% of the sample comes from the top ten.

This TCR was recovered from a human donor with acute or convalescent COVID-19. The donor label of this sample is uncertain. Specimen: peripheral blood. The chain employs TRBV11-2 and TRBJ1-2; no D gene is confidently identified. Here is the DNA: TGTGCCAGCAGCTCCTTACGGTCGCGTGGCTACACCTTC. Translated, it gives CASSSLRSRGYTF.